This T cell receptor (beta chain) was sequenced during a study of blood T cell repertoires in COVID-19. Study-level information: T cells, B-cell-depleted T cells, or PBMCs supplied cDNA or gDNA.

In the study's own analysis: Estimated nucleated cell counts came from reference gene primer amplification. Sequencing was performed with immunoSEQ multiplex PCR; in TCRdb, only in-frame clones are kept and a portion is missing. The DNA was the basis for D and trimming; V, J and clone size are from that table. The table has 90,000 to 150,000 clones, 85% seen once; the top ten hold approximately 10%. This receptor was obtained from a man older than 75 with acute or convalescent COVID-19. Sequenced: peripheral blood.

The CDR3 nucleotides are TGCGCCAGCAGCCCCGGAGACAGTAACTATGGCTACACCTTC. Protein product: CASSPGDSNYGYTF. This chain uses TRBV5-1 with TRBJ1-2; weak D call: TRBD1 (5 bases). V lost 4 bases to trimming and J lost 1 base, with 11 bases between them. CDR3 length: 14 residues. Per germline, CDR1 SGHRS and CDR2 YFSETQ.